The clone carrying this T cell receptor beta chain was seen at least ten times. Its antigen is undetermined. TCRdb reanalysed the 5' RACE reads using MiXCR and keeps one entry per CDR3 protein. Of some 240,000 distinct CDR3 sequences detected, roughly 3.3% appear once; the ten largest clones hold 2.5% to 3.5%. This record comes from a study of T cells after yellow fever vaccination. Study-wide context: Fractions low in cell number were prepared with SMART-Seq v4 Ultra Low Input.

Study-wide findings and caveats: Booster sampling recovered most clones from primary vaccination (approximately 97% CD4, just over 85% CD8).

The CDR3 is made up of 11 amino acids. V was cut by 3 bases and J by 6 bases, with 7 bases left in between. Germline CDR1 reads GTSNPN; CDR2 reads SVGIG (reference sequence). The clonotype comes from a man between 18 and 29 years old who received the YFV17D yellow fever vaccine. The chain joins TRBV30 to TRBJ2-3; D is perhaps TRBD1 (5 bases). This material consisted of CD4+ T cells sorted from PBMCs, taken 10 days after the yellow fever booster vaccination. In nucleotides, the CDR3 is TGTGCCTGGAGCCCAGGGGATACGCAGTATTTT. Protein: CAWSPGDTQYF.